The clone carrying this TCR beta chain was found a few times. The entry originates in a study of identical twins. TCRdb analysed the 5' RACE reads with MiXCR anew, one entry per CDR3 protein. The sample lists approximately 700,000 distinct CDR3 sequences, 15% to 20% occurring once. The CDR3 has 14 residues. The V gene's germline CDR1 is SGHTA and CDR2 FQGNSA. V was pared by 2 bases and J by 3 bases, with 11 bases between. These sequences were also reported in another study, on T cells expressing NK-cell markers.

The TCR comes from a woman between 18 and 29 years old in good health. The chain recombines TRBV7-2 with TRBJ2-7, with D possibly being TRBD2 (5 bases). Sequencing was done on a sample of PBMCs. The CDR3 reads CASSLMRANYEQYF. The CDR3 nucleotides read TGTGCCAGCAGCTTAATGAGGGCCAACTACGAGCAGTACTTC. Combining the CDR3 with reference TRBV7-2 and TRBJ2-7 gives the whole variable domain GAGVSQSPSNKVTEKGKDVELRCDPISGHTALYWYRQSLGQGLEFLIYFQGNSAPDKSGLPSDRFSAERTGGSVSTLTIQRTQQEDSAVYLCASSLMRANYEQYFGPGTRLTVT.